Below, 26 T cell receptor beta chains from the same sample are listed, as sequenced in a study of Ad26.COV2.S vaccination and SARS-CoV-2 variants. Sequenced by immunoSEQ multiplex PCR; TCRdb stores in-frame clones only, minus some. There are 350,000 to 400,000 clones in the sample; roughly nine tenths occur only once, and 3.5% lies in the top ten. Treatment specified: around 19 received Ad26.COV2.S at low or high dose, single or two shots; a few received placebo; per-sample allocation not given. Each sample was drawn 63 days after the first injection (of vaccine or placebo). This sample comprised peripheral blood, obtained in a trial of Ad26.COV2.S vaccine versus placebo. The source is a person between 18 and 65 years old who received the Ad26.COV2.S COVID-19 vaccine or a placebo.

This clone was observed a few times. J is TRBJ2-2 and V is TRBV19; D could derive from TRBD1 or TRBD2 (5 bases each). The germline CDR1 and CDR2 sequences are LNHDA and SQIVND (reference sequence). Between the trimmed V and J ends, which lost 4 bases and 4 bases, there was a span of 10 bases. The CDR3 loop spans 14 amino acids. CDR3 region: CASSNQGATGELFF. CDR3 nucleotides: TGTGCCAGTAGTAACCAGGGAGCCACCGGGGAGCTGTTTTTT.

The rearrangement links TRBV12-5 to TRBJ2-5; 8 bases are shared with TRBD2. V lost 6 bases and J lost 3; bases outside the gene matches: 3. The CDR3 has 13 amino acids. Germline V gene lookup returns CDR1 LGHNT and CDR2 FRNRAP. The CDR3: CASGRTSKETQYF. DNA for the CDR3: TGTGCTAGTGGCCGGACTAGCAAAGAGACCCAGTACTTC.

The chain uses TRBV7-9 and TRBJ2-3; the D gene is possibly TRBD1 (5 bases). The CDR3 contains 15 residues. The germline CDR1 and CDR2 sequences are SEHNR and FQNEAQ (reference sequence). V was clipped by 3 bases and J by 0 bases, with 10 bases between them. The CDR3 DNA sequence: TGTGCCAGCAGCTTGCGGACACCTAGCACAGATACGCAGTATTTT. Translated: CASSLRTPSTDTQYF.

The V call is TRBV4-2, the J call TRBJ2-5; D remains unclear. This CDR3 has 17 amino acids. V was cut by 1 base and J by 0 bases, with 15 bases left in between. Germline CDR1 LGHNA, CDR2 YNFKEQ. CDR3 sequence reads: CASSQGARRSYQETQYF. CDR3 DNA: TGTGCCAGCAGCCAAGGGGCCCGGCGGAGCTACCAAGAGACCCAGTACTTC.

The chain recombines TRBV6-2 or TRBV6-3 with TRBJ1-5; D not certain. V lost 1 base to trimming and J lost 2 bases, with 6 bases between them. The germline V gene encodes CDR1 MNHEY and CDR2 SVGEGT. The CDR3 sequence is 14 residues long. In nucleotides, the CDR3 is TGTGCCAGCAGTTACTACGGGGGCAATCAGCCCCAGCATTTT. Residues: CASSYYGGNQPQHF.

This clone occurred a few times. This sequence joins TRBV3-1 (or the pseudogene TRBV3-2) and TRBJ1-2; 9 bases match TRBD1. Germline V gives CDR1 LGHDT, CDR2 YNNKEL (reference sequence). V dropped 0 bases and J dropped 8; count of bases not matched to a gene: 4. The length of the CDR3 is 14 residues. DNA for the CDR3: TGTGCCAGCAGCCAAGAGGACAGGGGATGGGGCTACACCTTC. This sequence encodes CASSQEDRGWGYTF.

The chain carries TRBV5-6 and TRBJ2-7; D remains ambiguous. Germline-derived CDR1 and CDR2 are SGHDT and YYEEEE. This CDR3 has 12 residues. Trimming pared 2 bases from V and 2 bases from J, leaving 5 bases between. CDR3: CASSFTTYEQYF. The CDR3 DNA reads as TGTGCCAGCAGCTTCACCACCTACGAGCAGTACTTC.

As regards this clone: At one end, the junction sequence differs from germline, possibly due to a read error. The gene calls are TRBV6-5 and TRBJ2-5; no clear D. Per germline, CDR1 MNHEY and CDR2 SVGAGI. The CDR3 loop spans 15 amino acids. Written as DNA, the CDR3 is TGTGCCAGCAGTTACTCGAGACTGCCACAAGGGACCCAGTACTTC. This encodes CASSYSRLPQGTQYF.

The J gene is TRBJ1-1, the V gene TRBV13; tentative D call: TRBD1 (6 bases). The CDR3 runs to 15 residues. Germline CDR1 reads PRHDT; CDR2 reads FYEKMQ (reference sequence). With 3 bases removed from V and 11 bases from J, the gap between germline ends came to 22 bases. CDR3 nucleotide sequence: TGTGCCAGCAGCTTCCCCCGGGGGCAGGATCCTGGGGCTTTCTTT. Its translation is CASSFPRGQDPGAFF. Based on the CDR3 plus reference TRBV13 and TRBJ1-1, the full variable domain is AAGVIQSPRHLIKEKRETATLKCYPIPRHDTVYWYQQGPGQDPQFLISFYEKMQSDKGSIPDRFSAQQFSDYHSELNMSSLELGDSALYFCASSFPRGQDPGAFFGQGTRLTVV.

The V gene is TRBV10-3, the J gene TRBJ2-7; 9 nucleotides match TRBD1. The CDR3 has 13 residues. The V gene end was trimmed by 6 bases and the J gene end by 4 bases; junction bases not matched to a gene: 4. The germline V gene encodes CDR1 ENHRY and CDR2 SYGVKD. The CDR3 nucleotides read TGTGCCATCAGCCCGACAGGGGGGTACGAGCAGTACTTC. It yields the protein CAISPTGGYEQYF.

This rearrangement joins TRBV5-1 to TRBJ1-1; D gene ambiguous. The CDR3 extends over 13 amino acids. Trimming took 1 base from V and 1 from J, leaving 5 bases between them. The germline gives CDR1 SGHRS, CDR2 YFSETQ. In nucleotides, the CDR3 is TGCGCCAGCAGCTTGCAGCAGAACACTGAAGCTTTCTTT. Its protein product is CASSLQQNTEAFF.

The chain joins TRBV2 to TRBJ1-5; D not certain. The CDR3 spans 12 residues. The germline CDR1 and CDR2 sequences are SNHLY and FYNNEI. Between the trimmed V and J ends, which lost 8 bases and 4 bases, there was a span of 9 bases. The CDR3 sequence is CASGLRNQPQHF. The CDR3 DNA reads TGTGCCAGCGGCCTGAGGAATCAGCCCCAGCATTTT.

The chain links TRBV7-9 to TRBJ1-3, with D uncertain. The CDR3 is 15 residues long. Trimming left V 5 bases short and J 0 bases short, with 11 bases between. CDR1 and CDR2 from the germline V gene are SEHNR and FQNEAQ (reference sequence). The CDR3 DNA reads as TGTGCCAGCAGCCCCCCTTTAAACTCTGGAAACACCATATATTTT. It specifies CASSPPLNSGNTIYF.

This chain uses TRBV3-1 (or the pseudogene TRBV3-2) with TRBJ1-2; D is uncertain. The CDR3 runs to 12 residues. The germline V gene encodes CDR1 LGHDT and CDR2 YNNKEL (reference sequence). The V gene lost 4 bases and the J gene lost 6 bases, with 9 bases spanning the gap. This chain's CDR3 is CASSLLDNGYTF. The CDR3 DNA reads as TGTGCCAGCAGCCTCCTAGACAATGGCTACACCTTC.

The chain joins TRBV30 to TRBJ1-4, with a tentative D call TRBD1 (5 bases). Germline V gene sequence: CDR1 GTSNPN, CDR2 SVGIG (reference sequence). The CDR3 runs 14 residues. The V and J ends lost 3 bases and 6 bases respectively, with 14 bases between them. The CDR3 coding sequence is TGTGCCTGGAGGCCTAGGGACGGGGATGAAAAACTGTTTTTT. This gives the protein CAWRPRDGDEKLFF.

In the case of this clone: In the same sample, other DNA sequences code for this CDR3. J is TRBJ1-2 and V is TRBV3-1 (or the pseudogene TRBV3-2); unclear D gene. From germline, CDR1 is LGHDT and CDR2 YNNKEL (reference sequence). The CDR3 has 12 residues. Trimming removed 0 bases at V and 7 bases at J, with 6 bases between. The CDR3 sequence is CASSQDRSGYTF. In nucleotides, the CDR3 is TGTGCCAGCAGCCAAGATCGTTCTGGCTACACCTTC.

J is TRBJ1-1 and V is TRBV27; D call uncertain. The germline V gene has CDR1 MNHEY and CDR2 SMNVEV (reference sequence). CDR3 size: 13 residues. Trimming pared 3 bases from V and 1 base from J, leaving 6 bases between. This CDR3 reads CASSFRRNTEAFF. The CDR3 bases are TGTGCCAGCAGTTTTCGCCGGAACACTGAAGCTTTCTTT.

The V and J genes are TRBV13 and TRBJ2-1, with 12 nucleotides matching TRBD2. CDR1 and CDR2 from the germline V gene are PRHDT and FYEKMQ (reference sequence). The CDR3 has 15 residues. Trimming took 0 bases from V and 9 from J; bases not matched to a gene: 3. The CDR3 sequence is CASSLGLAGGPEQFF. CDR3 DNA: TGTGCCAGCAGCTTAGGCCTAGCGGGGGGGCCTGAGCAGTTCTTC.

The V gene is TRBV6-2 or TRBV6-3, the J gene TRBJ2-3, with D perhaps assigned TRBD1 or TRBD2 (6 bases each). The V end lost 2 bases, the J end lost 6 bases, and 12 bases lay between the germline ends. This CDR3 contains 14 residues. Germline V gene lookup returns CDR1 MNHEY and CDR2 SVGEGT. DNA of the CDR3: TGTGCCAGCAGTTACGCCTCGGGGGCGGATACGCAGTATTTT. It encodes CASSYASGADTQYF.

The rearrangement joins TRBV6-5 to TRBJ2-5, with a tentative D call TRBD2 (5 bases). The germline CDR1 and CDR2 sequences are MNHEY and SVGAGI. Trimming took 6 bases from V and 6 from J, leaving 14 bases between them. This CDR3 is built from 13 residues. CDR3 bases: TGTGCCAGCAGCGCTTTAGCGCGGCAGACCCAGTACTTC. This sequence encodes CASSALARQTQYF.

This rearrangement joins TRBV5-6 to TRBJ2-7, with TRBD1 as a possible D gene (6 bases). The CDR3 extends over 12 amino acids. Germline CDR1 SGHDT, CDR2 YYEEEE. Trimming removed 1 base at V and 5 bases at J, with 7 bases between. This CDR3 reads CASSLTGNEQYF. Here the CDR3 DNA reads TGTGCCAGCAGCTTGACAGGGAACGAGCAGTACTTC.

This rearrangement joins TRBV6-5 to TRBJ1-2; maybe TRBD1 (5 bases). V lost 0 bases to trimming and J lost 3 bases, with 11 bases between them. The CDR3 is 15 amino acids. Germline-derived CDR1 and CDR2 are MNHEY and SVGAGI. The CDR3 DNA reads as TGTGCCAGCAGTTACTCGAGGGGCTCGGACTATGGCTACACCTTC. Its protein is CASSYSRGSDYGYTF.

The rearrangement joins TRBV11-2 to TRBJ2-1, with 11 bases matching TRBD2. Germline CDR1 is SGHAT and CDR2 is FQNNGV. V gave up 4 bases and J gave up 8 bases; unmatched junction bases: 7. The length of the CDR3 is 15 residues. The CDR3 reads CASSSLAGVFDEQFF. DNA for the CDR3: TGTGCCAGCAGCTCACTAGCGGGGGTTTTCGATGAGCAGTTCTTC.

The DNA for the CDR3 is TGCGCCAGCAGCTTGGGGACAGGGGGCTACGAGCAGTACTTC. This codes for CASSLGTGGYEQYF. The rearrangement uses TRBV5-1 and TRBJ2-7, with 10 bases fitting TRBD1. The CDR3 totals 14 residues. The ends lost 0 bases at V and 3 bases at J; junction bases unmatched: 0. CDR1 is SGHRS, CDR2 YFSETQ, per germline.

This chain joins TRBV6-5 and TRBJ2-7; possible D gene TRBD1, 6 bases. V lost 2 bases, J lost 4 bases, and 9 bases lay in between. The CDR3 is 13 residues long. Per the germline V gene, CDR1 is MNHEY and CDR2 is SVGAGI. The CDR3 loop reads CASSYQQGYEQYF. The CDR3 DNA sequence: TGTGCCAGCAGTTACCAACAGGGTTACGAGCAGTACTTC.

DNA for the CDR3: TGTGCCAGCAGCTTAGCCCAGGGGACCGGGGAGCTGTTTTTT. Translation gives CASSLAQGTGELFF. The chain joins TRBV7-2 to TRBJ2-2, with a possible D match to TRBD1 (6 bases). Germline V lookup: CDR1 SGHTA, CDR2 FQGNSA. There are 14 residues in the CDR3. V was trimmed by 0 bases and J by 5 bases, leaving 7 bases between them.